A selection of T cell receptor beta chains follows, all from one sample in a study of somatic mutations in cytotoxic T cells in rheumatoid arthritis. Method: immunoSEQ multiplex PCR; TCRdb's copy keeps in-frame clones and lacks some. The repertoire consists of 12,000 to 15,000 clones, with 82% occurring once and the leading ten covering roughly 27%. The sample consisted of CD8+ T cells sorted from blood. The receptor set was obtained from an adult with rheumatoid arthritis. CDR3s include the opening cysteine and the closing phenylalanine or tryptophan. The order of the fields is J gene, V gene, CDR3 protein.

j_gene: TRBJ1-2
v_gene: TRBV4-3
CDR3aa: CASSQDRRGGYGYTF

j_gene: TRBJ1-2
v_gene: TRBV2
CDR3aa: CASGSRTYWRGYTF

j_gene: TRBJ2-1
v_gene: TRBV4-1
CDR3aa: CASRLDGRNEQFF

j_gene: TRBJ2-1
v_gene: TRBV5-1
CDR3aa: CASNSGRANEQFF

j_gene: TRBJ2-5
v_gene: TRBV28
CDR3aa: CASSSEDRGHETQYF

j_gene: TRBJ2-1
v_gene: TRBV6-5
CDR3aa: CASRLRHPYNEQFF

j_gene: TRBJ2-1
v_gene: TRBV5-6
CDR3aa: CASSLPVGLAIAEQFF

j_gene: TRBJ1-1
v_gene: TRBV6-6
CDR3aa: CASSPGGEAFF

j_gene: TRBJ2-3
v_gene: TRBV11-1
CDR3aa: CASSRAGGADTQYF

j_gene: TRBJ1-1
v_gene: TRBV27
CDR3aa: CASSFGGLNTEAFF

j_gene: TRBJ2-6
v_gene: TRBV7-9
CDR3aa: CASSYRTGQRGANVLTF

j_gene: TRBJ2-1
v_gene: TRBV7-9
CDR3aa: CASSLSGRWYNEQFF

j_gene: TRBJ1-5
v_gene: TRBV28
CDR3aa: CASGGRFSNQPQHF